The 16 T cell receptor beta chains given below trace back to one sample, sequenced in a study of breast tumors, draining lymph nodes, adjacent tissues. The lymph nodes were axillary draining lymph nodes from breast cancer patients. Each CDR3 protein is one row after TCRdb ran MiXCR on the multiplex PCR reads. Of about 230,000 distinct CDR3 sequences in the sample, roughly 32% were seen once. The sequenced material came from axillary lymph node tissue. These receptors were taken from a female donor with breast cancer. Some clones in this sample may be carry-over from other donors' samples.

Points on this clonotype: Given a much more abundant clone one base away, this may be a read error. V is TRBV6-5 and J is TRBJ2-7, with D maybe TRBD2 (6 bases). Germline CDR1 and CDR2: MNHEY and SVGAGI. V shed 8 bases and J shed 5 bases, with 19 bases lying between them. The CDR3 covers 14 residues. CDR3 loop: CASALLEGPHEQYF. The CDR3 DNA reads TGTGCCAGCGCCCTTTTGGAGGGCCCCCACGAGCAGTACTTC.

This clonotype came up a few times. The chain is built from TRBV9 and TRBJ1-1; D is ambiguous. V was pared by 2 bases and J by 2 bases, with 13 bases between. Germline CDR1 is SGDLS and CDR2 is YYNGEE. This CDR3 is 15 amino acids long. The CDR3, as DNA: TGTGCCAGCAGCGTTCTTCCCGACGGCAACACTGAAGCTTTCTTT. Translated: CASSVLPDGNTEAFF.

There are many counts of this clonotype. The rearrangement links TRBV10-2 to TRBJ2-2, with D maybe TRBD2 (6 bases). Germline V gives CDR1 WSHSY, CDR2 SAAADI. CDR3 length equals 15 residues. Trimming shortened V by 6 bases and J by 4 bases, and 15 bases separated the two germline ends. The CDR3 coding sequence is TGCGCCAGCAGGCATCGGGACTCCATCACCGGGGAGCTGTTTTTT. Translation: CASRHRDSITGELFF.

This chain joins TRBV11-3 and TRBJ1-1; 7 bases are shared with TRBD1. This CDR3 has 14 residues. Per germline, CDR1 SGHNT and CDR2 YENEEA. Trimming at V came to 5 bases and at J to 1 base, leaving 4 bases not matched to a gene. CDR3 bases: TGTGCCAGCAGCCCCGACAGGGCGAACACTGAAGCTTTCTTT. Encoded protein: CASSPDRANTEAFF.

In the case of this clonotype: The CDR3 end shows no conserved phenylalanine or tryptophan, and so a read error is likely. This chain joins TRBV19 and TRBJ2-5, with 9 bases matching TRBD2. J was trimmed by 5 bases and V by 5 bases; bases with no gene match: 12. The CDR3 is 16 amino acids. The germline V gene encodes CDR1 LNHDA and CDR2 SQIVND (reference sequence). CDR3 coding DNA: TGTGCCAGTAGTTTCCGACTAGCGGAGAGTGGGGAGACCCAGTACTCC. Protein: CASSFRLAESGETQYS.

This clonotype was observed many times. This sequence joins TRBV9 and TRBJ2-5; 11 nucleotides align to TRBD2. CDR1 and CDR2 from the germline V gene are SGDLS and YYNGEE. The CDR3 runs to 16 residues. Trimming took 4 bases from V and 3 from J; bases not matched to a gene: 8. This CDR3 reads CASSPATSGDEETQYF. In nucleotides, the CDR3 is TGTGCCAGCAGCCCAGCGACTAGCGGGGACGAAGAGACCCAGTACTTC.

This clonotype has at least ten counts. The chain recombines TRBV27 with TRBJ2-3, with a weak D call TRBD1 (6 bases). Germline V gene lookup returns CDR1 MNHEY and CDR2 SMNVEV (reference sequence). Trimming pared 5 bases from V and 0 bases from J, leaving 12 bases between. The CDR3 is made up of 15 amino acids. The CDR3 loop is CASSLRDTSTDTQYF. Here the CDR3 DNA reads TGTGCCAGCAGTCTCCGGGACACTAGCACAGATACGCAGTATTTT.

The rearrangement links TRBV29-1 to TRBJ2-5; TRBD1 might be the D (5 bases). The CDR3 length is 11 residues. CDR1 SQVTM and CDR2 ANQGSEA come from the germline V gene. V was cut by 5 bases and J by 4 bases, with 8 bases left in between. This chain's CDR3 is CSVRQGETQYF. The CDR3 DNA reads TGCAGCGTTAGGCAGGGAGAGACCCAGTACTTC.

This clonotype came up many times. V gene TRBV20-1 combines with J gene TRBJ2-6, with D possibly matching TRBD2 (6 bases). The CDR3 is made up of 19 amino acids. The V and J ends lost 6 bases and 0 bases respectively, with 24 bases between them. Germline values: CDR1 DFQATT, CDR2 SNEGSKA (reference sequence). CDR3 amino acids: CSAPMQYGGISSGANVLTF. The CDR3 DNA is TGCAGTGCCCCTATGCAATATGGCGGGATATCCTCTGGGGCCAACGTCCTGACTTTC.

This clonotype was observed many times. V gene TRBV7-2 combines with J gene TRBJ2-7; 9 bases match TRBD2. Germline values: CDR1 SGHTA, CDR2 FQGNSA. CDR3 length equals 14 residues. J lost 2 bases, V lost 5 bases, and 4 bases had no gene match. The CDR3 sequence is CASSASGDAYEQYF. The CDR3 coding sequence is TGTGCCAGCAGCGCTAGCGGGGACGCCTACGAGCAGTACTTC.

This clonotype was detected ten times or more. This chain uses TRBV19 with TRBJ1-5; no clear D. The CDR3 covers 14 residues. Looked up from germline, CDR1 is LNHDA and CDR2 is SQIVND (reference sequence). Deletions cut 7 bases from V and 0 bases from J, with 10 bases between. The CDR3 reads CASTGAYSNQPQHF. In DNA, the CDR3 is TGTGCCAGTACAGGAGCTTATAGCAATCAGCCCCAGCATTTT.

Concerning this clonotype itself: A much larger clone sits a single nucleotide away, making a read error possible. This sequence joins TRBV20-1 and TRBJ2-1; no clear D. CDR3 size: 14 residues. The germline V gene has CDR1 DFQATT and CDR2 SNEGSKA (reference sequence). V was trimmed by 4 bases and J by 9 bases, leaving 19 bases between them. Written as DNA, the CDR3 is TGCAGTGCTACCTACCCCCCGGTTTTCACTGAGCAGTTCTTC. Translating gives CSATYPPVFTEQFF.

A word on this clonotype: A read error is possible here, since a much larger clone lies one base away. The CDR3 reads CASTSRGHTDAQYF. In DNA form, the CDR3 reads TGTGCCAGCACATCGCGGGGGCATACAGATGCGCAGTATTTT. The gene calls are TRBV6-5 and TRBJ2-3, with D perhaps TRBD2 (7 bases). The CDR3 is made up of 14 amino acids. Germline V CDR1 and CDR2: MNHEY, SVGAGI.

This chain uses TRBV20-1 with TRBJ2-7; TRBD1 matches 7 bases. The CDR3 is made up of 12 amino acids. Germline CDR1 DFQATT, CDR2 SNEGSKA (reference sequence). V trimming: 3 bases; J trimming: 2 bases; junction bases outside the gene matches: 1. The CDR3 bases are TGCAGTGCTAGCGGACAGGCCTACGAGCAGTACTTC. This translates into CSASGQAYEQYF.

This clonotype turned up a few times. With a much larger clone just one base away, this may be a read error. The chain combines TRBV20-1 with TRBJ2-3, with a tentative D call TRBD2 (5 bases). Germline CDR1 and CDR2: DFQATT and SNEGSKA (reference sequence). The CDR3 runs to 14 residues. CDR3 sequence reads: CSAFSLEGTATQYF. For the CDR3, the DNA is TGCAGTGCTTTCTCCCTTGAGGGCACAGCTACGCAGTATTTT.

This clonotype has at least ten counts. The rearrangement links TRBV19 to TRBJ2-3; 10 nucleotides align to TRBD2. V was pared by 7 bases and J by 8 bases, with 12 bases of the junction left unmatched. There are 15 residues in the CDR3. The germline gives CDR1 LNHDA, CDR2 SQIVND (reference sequence). CDR3 DNA sequence: TGTGCCAGTACTCCCTTCCTAGCGGGAGCTGTTACGCAGTATTTT. Translation: CASTPFLAGAVTQYF.